This TCR beta chain was sequenced for a study of T cell clonotyping in hematopoietic cell transplantation. This CDR3 comprises 12 residues. Germline CDR1 reads SGHNT; CDR2 reads YYREEE (reference sequence). The ends were cut back, 0 bases at V and 6 bases at J, with 7 bases in the middle. Study-level findings and limits: Broader posttransplant TCR repertoire diversity was predicted by graft donor and pretransplant recipient Inverse Simpson Index values. After transplant, recipient diversity fell while pathologically expanded clonotypes grew through day 180.

Sequencing was performed with immunoSEQ multiplex PCR; in TCRdb, only in-frame clones are kept and a portion is missing. The table lists 46,000 or so clones, 86% of them singletons. The time point: recipient sample about 28 days before transplant, after cytoreduction. Worth noting for this clone: The antigen is not known.

The sample here was peripheral blood mononuclear cells, taken before stem cell transplant. This chain uses TRBV5-4 with TRBJ2-7; D is uncertain. This TCR was sampled from a man in his 60s with biphenotypic leukemia. Some clones in this sample may be carry-over from other donors' samples. The CDR3 DNA sequence: TGTGCCAGCAGCTTGGGAGCGTCCGAGCAGTACTTC. Translating gives CASSLGASEQYF.